The entry below describes one T cell receptor (beta chain). Trimming stripped 2 bases from V and 3 bases from J, with 13 bases between. Looked up from germline, CDR1 is MNHEY and CDR2 is SVGAGI. CDR3 length: 15 residues. This record belongs to a study of beta chain features in type 1 diabetes. Every isolated RNA sample was fully reverse transcribed, so sequencing captured expressed TCRB transcripts. Sequencing used immunoSEQ multiplex PCR; TCRdb keeps in-frame clones, though not all of them. Of 240,000 or so clones detected, around 26% appear once; the ten largest clones hold 3.5% to 4%. This sequence originates from a man between 25 and 39 years old in good health. The chain recombines TRBV6-5 with TRBJ2-5; weak D call: TRBD2 (5 bases). The specimen sequenced was central memory CD4+ T cells from blood. This chain's CDR3 is CASSYGSLREETQYF. Written as DNA, the CDR3 is TGTGCCAGCAGTTACGGGTCGCTGCGGGAAGAGACCCAGTACTTC.